The 27 T cell receptor beta chains below all came from one sample that was sequenced in a study of OX40 agonist ivuxolimab in advanced cancers. The method was immunoSEQ multiplex PCR; TCRdb's version includes in-frame clones alone and lacks a portion of them. The table lists over 65,000 clones, just over 85% of them singletons. Sequencing used CD4+ or CD8+ T cells sorted from blood, obtained in a trial of the OX40 agonist ivuxolimab. These receptors were taken from an adult with an advanced solid tumor such as melanoma, head and neck, liver or kidney cancer.

V and J are TRBV9 and TRBJ2-1; 8 nucleotides align to TRBD2. CDR3 length: 15 residues. With V trimmed by 4 bases and J by 4 bases, 7 bases remained unmatched. Germline-derived CDR1 and CDR2 are SGDLS and YYNGEE. CDR3 bases: TGTGCCAGCAGCCCCGCGGGGGGTTCTTACAATGAGCAGTTCTTC. It encodes CASSPAGGSYNEQFF.

The chain carries TRBV5-6 and TRBJ1-2; TRBD1 aligns across 7 bases. The CDR3 runs to 13 residues. In germline, CDR1 is SGHDT, CDR2 YYEEEE. Losses at the gene ends were 4 bases for V and 2 bases for J; bases not matched to a gene: 2. The CDR3 nucleotides are TGTGCCAGCAGCCCACAGGGGAACTATGGCTACACCTTC. Its translation: CASSPQGNYGYTF.

This clone was observed a handful of times. In DNA form, the CDR3 reads TGTGCCTGGAGCCCGGACAGCAACACTGAAGCTTTCTTT. It yields the protein CAWSPDSNTEAFF. The chain joins TRBV30 to TRBJ1-1, with TRBD1 as a possible D gene (6 bases). Trimming shortened V by 3 bases and J by 2 bases, and 10 bases separated the two germline ends. CDR1 is GTSNPN and CDR2 is SVGIG in the germline V gene (reference sequence). The CDR3 consists of 13 residues.

This clone was counted once. The chain employs TRBV5-5 and TRBJ1-1, with D possibly being TRBD1 (6 bases). The V and J ends lost 2 bases and 4 bases respectively, with 12 bases between them. Germline V gives CDR1 SGHKS, CDR2 YYEKEE (reference sequence). The CDR3 spans 14 residues. For the CDR3, the DNA is TGTGCCAGCAGCTTCCAGGGGCTAGGCACTGAAGCTTTCTTT. Translation gives CASSFQGLGTEAFF.

This sequence joins TRBV10-3 and TRBJ1-5, with no clear D. Trimming took 8 bases from V and 2 from J, leaving 7 bases between them. Germline CDR1 is ENHRY and CDR2 is SYGVKD. CDR3 length: 12 residues. CDR3: CAIGERNQPQHF. CDR3 bases: TGTGCCATCGGGGAGCGCAATCAGCCCCAGCATTTT.

The chain combines TRBV5-1 with TRBJ2-3, with 9 positions matching TRBD1. J gave up 4 bases and V 0 bases, and 0 bases lay outside the gene matches. From germline, CDR1 is SGHRS and CDR2 YFSETQ. CDR3 length equals 14 residues. CDR3 region: CASSLGQGADTQYF. DNA of the CDR3: TGCGCCAGCAGCTTGGGACAGGGGGCAGATACGCAGTATTTT.

The chain recombines TRBV10-1 with TRBJ1-2, with no clear D. Trimming removed 2 bases at V and 8 bases at J, with 12 bases between. Germline V CDR1 and CDR2: WNHNN, SYGVQD (reference sequence). The CDR3 runs 13 residues. CDR3 nucleotides: TGCGCCAGCAGTGAGGGGCCCGCGGCGGGCTACACCTTC. It translates to CASSEGPAAGYTF.

The CDR3 protein is CASSRLGLATDTQYF. CDR3 sequence (DNA): TGTGCCAGCAGCCGCCTAGGACTAGCCACAGATACGCAGTATTTT. The V gene is TRBV14, the J gene TRBJ2-3, with 8 bases matching TRBD2. The CDR3 contains 15 residues. Germline-derived CDR1 and CDR2 are SGHDN and FVKESK. V gave up 4 bases and J gave up 2 bases; unmatched junction bases: 5.

The chain employs TRBV7-2 and TRBJ2-3, with unresolved D. Germline values: CDR1 SGHTA, CDR2 FQGNSA. Trimming took 3 bases from V and 4 from J, leaving 14 bases between them. The CDR3 runs 15 residues. CDR3 coding DNA: TGTGCCAGCAGCTTTCACCAGGTTATCCCAGATACGCAGTATTTT. As protein: CASSFHQVIPDTQYF.

The J gene is TRBJ1-1, the V gene TRBV6-5; D is unresolved. The CDR3 extends over 13 amino acids. Germline loops: CDR1 MNHEY, CDR2 SVGAGI. With 2 bases removed from V and 5 bases from J, the gap between germline ends came to 9 bases. DNA of the CDR3: TGTGCCAGCAGTTACATCAGGATAACTGAAGCTTTCTTT. Its protein is CASSYIRITEAFF.

V usage is TRBV18 and J usage is TRBJ2-2; D unresolved. V shed 3 bases and J shed 8 bases, with 10 bases lying between them. This CDR3 contains 13 residues. The germline V gene has CDR1 KGHSH and CDR2 LQKENI. The CDR3 DNA reads TGTGCCAGCTCACCCGCCCCTCGTGGGGAGCTGTTTTTT. Protein sequence: CASSPAPRGELFF.

This clone has more than one count but fewer than ten. The chain joins TRBV7-9 to TRBJ1-2; possibly TRBD1 for D (6 bases). The V and J ends lost 3 bases and 2 bases respectively, with 7 bases between them. The CDR3 is made up of 13 amino acids. Germline V gives CDR1 SEHNR, CDR2 FQNEAQ (reference sequence). CDR3 sequence (DNA): TGTGCCAGCAGCTTCGACAGGAACTATGGCTACACCTTC. Protein: CASSFDRNYGYTF.

The rearrangement uses TRBV6-1 and TRBJ1-2; TRBD1 matches 8 bases. The CDR3 loop spans 13 amino acids. Trimming at V came to 6 bases and at J to 4 bases, leaving 4 bases not matched to a gene. CDR1 is MNHNS and CDR2 is SASEGT in the germline V gene. The CDR3 sequence is CASRDRVVYGYTF. For the CDR3, the DNA is TGTGCCAGCAGGGACAGGGTGGTCTATGGCTACACCTTC.

The rearrangement uses TRBV5-6 and TRBJ2-7; no reliable D call. This CDR3 is 17 amino acids long. The V gene lost 0 bases and the J gene lost 0 bases, with 16 bases spanning the gap. Germline V CDR1 and CDR2: SGHDT, YYEEEE. This CDR3 reads CASSLDAAAHTSYEQYF. CDR3 in DNA: TGTGCCAGCAGCTTGGATGCTGCAGCCCATACCTCCTACGAGCAGTACTTC.

The chain carries TRBV7-2 and TRBJ2-2, with D tentatively TRBD1 or TRBD2 (5 bases each). Germline V CDR1 and CDR2: SGHTA, FQGNSA. The ends were cut back, 5 bases at V and 13 bases at J, with 14 bases in the middle. The CDR3 runs to 12 residues. In nucleotides, the CDR3 is TGTGCCAGCAGCCCGACGAGGGGTATGCTGTTTTTT. Residues: CASSPTRGMLFF.

The V call is TRBV6-1, the J call TRBJ1-4; maybe TRBD1 (6 bases). V was clipped by 4 bases and J by 4 bases, with 16 bases between them. This CDR3 has 16 amino acids. Germline V lookup: CDR1 MNHNS, CDR2 SASEGT. DNA of the CDR3: TGTGCCAGCAGTGGTTGGGGGGGGCCTGTTAATGAAAAACTGTTTTTT. It codes for CASSGWGGPVNEKLFF.

This chain connects TRBV4-1 to TRBJ2-7; TRBD2 is a possible D gene (6 bases). Germline V gene data show CDR1 as MGHRA and CDR2 as YSYEKL. Trimming took off 4 bases at V and 8 bases at J, with 21 bases between the two ends. The CDR3 covers 15 residues. In nucleotides, the CDR3 is TGCGCCAGCAGCCCTCTCGGGGGTTCTTTAGGTCAGCAGTACTTC. It codes for CASSPLGGSLGQQYF.

The chain has TRBV2 and TRBJ2-5; TRBD1 matches at 9 bases. The J call may be wrong; the DNA end is better matched by TRBJ2-7. The CDR3 loop spans 14 amino acids. CDR1 and CDR2 (germline): SNHLY, FYNNEI. As DNA, the CDR3 is TGTGCCAGCACTTTACAGGGGGCCCCTGGCGAGCAGTACTTC. It codes for CASTLQGAPGEQYF.

The V call is TRBV11-3, the J call TRBJ2-5; 13 bases align to TRBD2. Germline CDR1 is SGHNT and CDR2 is YENEEA. V lost 5 bases to trimming and J lost 5 bases; unmatched junction nucleotides: 8. CDR3 size: 16 residues. CDR3 loop: CASSPRLAGGDETQYF. The DNA for the CDR3 is TGTGCCAGCAGCCCGCGACTAGCGGGGGGCGACGAGACCCAGTACTTC.

V gene TRBV30 combines with J gene TRBJ1-4; D remains ambiguous. Germline V gene sequence: CDR1 GTSNPN, CDR2 SVGIG (reference sequence). V lost 6 bases, J lost 8 bases, and 13 bases lay in between. CDR3 length: 12 amino acids. The CDR3 sequence: CACARISEKLFF. For the CDR3, the DNA is TGTGCCTGCGCTAGGATCTCGGAAAAACTGTTTTTT.

The chain combines TRBV30 with TRBJ2-1, with TRBD2 matching 11 bases. The CDR3 sequence is 15 residues long. J lost 9 bases, V lost 3 bases, and 10 bases had no gene match. Germline lookup yields CDR1 GTSNPN and CDR2 SVGIG (reference sequence). CDR3 DNA: TGTGCCTGGAGCCCATATAGCGGGAGGGCCTTTGAGCAGTTCTTC. It yields the protein CAWSPYSGRAFEQFF.

This clone qualifies as medium-sized. The chain has TRBV2 and TRBJ1-2, with D perhaps TRBD1 (6 bases). Germline V gene sequence: CDR1 SNHLY, CDR2 FYNNEI. V gave up 5 bases and J gave up 4 bases, with 11 bases separating them. This CDR3 region has 13 residues. CDR3: CASSTDRLYGYTF. The CDR3 nucleotides are TGTGCCAGCAGTACCGACAGGCTCTATGGCTACACCTTC. The full variable domain, with the rest looked up from reference TRBV2 and TRBJ1-2, is EPEVTQTPSHQVTQMGQEVILRCVPISNHLYFYWYRQILGQKVEFLVSFYNNEISEKSEIFDDQFSVERPDGSNFTLKIRSTKLEDSAMYFCASSTDRLYGYTFGSGTRLTVV.

This clone has only one observation. The chain has TRBV9 and TRBJ2-1; no reliable D call. This CDR3 is built from 16 residues. CDR1 and CDR2 from the germline V gene are SGDLS and YYNGEE. The V end was cut by 4 bases, the J end by 4 bases, with 18 bases between. CDR3 in amino acids: CASSHRSSPTYNEQFF. The CDR3 nucleotides read TGTGCCAGCAGCCACCGGAGCAGCCCAACTTACAATGAGCAGTTCTTC.

The V and J genes are TRBV6-5 and TRBJ1-2; D possibly corresponds to TRBD1 (5 bases). Trimming removed 6 bases from V and 2 bases from J, with 10 bases in between. CDR1 is MNHEY and CDR2 is SVGAGI in the germline V gene. The CDR3 runs 13 residues. The CDR3 loop reads CASSRGGNYGYTF. The CDR3 DNA is TGTGCCAGCAGCCGCGGGGGGAACTATGGCTACACCTTC.

This clone occurred once. V is TRBV5-8 and J is TRBJ2-5, with TRBD2 matching over 10 bases. The length of the CDR3 is 15 residues. Trimming at V came to 3 bases and at J to 3 bases, leaving 5 bases not matched to a gene. Germline CDR1 SGHTS, CDR2 YDEGEE. CDR3 in amino acids: CASSWTSGYEETQYF. DNA for the CDR3: TGTGCCAGCAGCTGGACTAGCGGCTATGAAGAGACCCAGTACTTC.

The chain couples TRBV6-1 to TRBJ1-5, with D tentatively TRBD1 (5 bases). CDR1 is MNHNS, CDR2 SASEGT, per germline. The CDR3 has 15 amino acids. V was pared by 6 bases and J by 2 bases, with 14 bases between. The CDR3 nucleotides read TGTGCCAGCAGAGATTGGCAGGGAGGCAATCAGCCCCAGCATTTT. It yields the protein CASRDWQGGNQPQHF.

The chain couples TRBV4-3 to TRBJ2-7, with 9 bases lining up with TRBD2. The CDR3 is 16 residues long. CDR1 and CDR2 (germline): LGHNA, YSLEER. Germline trimming cut 4 bases from V and 0 bases from J; bases unmatched to any gene: 7. In nucleotides, the CDR3 is TGCGCCAGCAGCCCCGCCTTAGCGGGAGCCTCCTACGAGCAGTACTTC. Protein: CASSPALAGASYEQYF.